The rows below give T cell receptor beta chains drawn from one sample of a study of T-cell reconstitution after alpha-beta-depleted transplantation in children. TCRdb passed the PCR reads through MiXCR, listing each CDR3 protein once. In the table there are 610,000 or so distinct CDR3 sequences, 25% to 30% of which are singletons. The material was PBMCs, obtained before TCRalphabeta/CD19-depleted stem cell transplant. The receptor set was obtained from a boy in the first two years of life with Wiskott-Aldrich syndrome, due to receive a stem cell transplant. CDR3s include the opening cysteine and the closing phenylalanine or tryptophan. A D gene is named only where the DNA matches it firmly. A clone size is listed for some rows: how often the clone was seen (once, few, many), or a class if it is expanded.

abundance,v_gene,j_gene,d_gene,CDR3aa,CDR3nt
NA,TRBV27,TRBJ2-1,NA,CASKLTSYNEQFF,TGTGCCAGCAAACTAACTAGCTACAATGAGCAGTTCTTC
NA,TRBV5-1,TRBJ2-1,TRBD2,CASSLGASGNEQFF,TGCGCCAGCAGCTTGGGTGCTAGCGGGAATGAGCAGTTCTTC
few,TRBV28,TRBJ2-5,NA,CASSLGGIPKTQYF,TGTGCCAGCAGTTTGGGCGGGATCCCCAAGACCCAGTACTTC
NA,TRBV27,TRBJ1-2,TRBD1,CASTREDRALFGYTF,TGTGCCAGCACCAGGGAGGACAGGGCGCTTTTTGGCTACACCTTC
few,TRBV5-1,TRBJ2-7,TRBD2,CASSSGLAGGSSHEQYF,TGCGCCAGCAGCTCGGGACTAGCGGGAGGGAGCTCCCACGAGCAGTACTTC
NA,TRBV20-1,TRBJ2-1,NA,CSARPGVDEQFF,TGCAGTGCTAGACCAGGGGTCGATGAGCAGTTCTTC
once,TRBV5-1,TRBJ2-1,TRBD2,CASRSLAGGPDNEQFF,TGCGCCAGCAGGTCCCTCGCGGGAGGGCCTGACAATGAGCAGTTCTTC
NA,TRBV24-1,TRBJ2-1,TRBD2,CATSDMTSGRISNEQFF,TGTGCCACCAGTGATATGACTAGCGGGAGGATTTCCAATGAGCAGTTCTTC
few,TRBV12-3/TRBV12-4,TRBJ2-7,NA,CASSLGIGVRAYEQYF,TGTGCCAGCAGTTTAGGGATCGGAGTTAGGGCCTACGAGCAGTACTTC
NA,TRBV28,TRBJ2-2,TRBD1,CASSSPGRGIVGELFF,TGTGCCAGCAGCTCCCCGGGCAGGGGGATCGTCGGGGAGCTGTTTTTT
NA,TRBV30,TRBJ2-7,TRBD2,CAWSRPAGGGYEQYF,TGTGCCTGGAGTAGGCCAGCGGGAGGTGGCTACGAGCAGTACTTC
few,TRBV5-1,TRBJ2-2,TRBD2,CASSLGRGRFTGELFF,TGCGCCAGCAGCTTGGGACGCGGGAGGTTCACCGGGGAGCTGTTTTTT
NA,TRBV29-1,TRBJ2-5,NA,CSVGATIRETQYF,TGCAGCGTTGGCGCGACAATTCGAGAGACCCAGTACTTC
NA,TRBV7-2,TRBJ2-7,NA,CASSLVGDSVYEQYF,TGTGCCAGCAGCCTCGTCGGAGACTCGGTGTACGAGCAGTACTTC
few,TRBV9,TRBJ2-1,TRBD2,CASSVVGAGTYNEQFF,TGTGCCAGCAGCGTAGTTGGAGCGGGAACATACAATGAGCAGTTCTTC
NA,TRBV5-1,TRBJ2-3,TRBD2,CASSLGSGGGTDTQYF,TGCGCCAGCAGCTTGGGTAGCGGGGGCGGCACAGATACGCAGTATTTT
few,TRBV5-5,TRBJ1-4,NA,CASSYRGRNNEKLFF,TGTGCCAGCAGCTATCGGGGGCGGAATAATGAAAAACTGTTTTTT
NA,TRBV12-3/TRBV12-4,TRBJ1-1,NA,CASRKNQEKNTEAFF,TGTGCCAGCAGAAAAAATCAGGAGAAGAACACTGAAGCTTTCTTT
NA,TRBV6-1,TRBJ1-1,TRBD1,CASRSTGVTEAFF,TGTGCCAGCAGATCTACAGGGGTCACTGAAGCTTTCTTT
NA,TRBV4-1,TRBJ2-5,NA,CASSQRRLQVRQETQYF,TGCGCCAGCAGCCAAAGGCGGCTGCAGGTTCGTCAAGAGACCCAGTACTTC
NA,TRBV6-2/TRBV6-3,TRBJ2-2,NA,CASSFPLWTVANTGELFF,TGTGCCAGCAGCTTCCCTTTATGGACGGTCGCGAACACCGGGGAGCTGTTTTTT
NA,TRBV5-1,TRBJ2-7,TRBD2,CASSPDGGTASYEQYF,TGCGCCAGCAGCCCGGACGGGGGGACGGCCTCCTACGAGCAGTACTTC
few,TRBV15,TRBJ2-1,TRBD2,CATSRVRASGSWDVIDEQFF,TGTGCCACCAGCAGAGTAAGGGCTAGCGGGAGTTGGGACGTAATAGATGAGCAGTTCTTC
NA,TRBV6-1,TRBJ1-4,TRBD1,CASATGDGNEKLFF,TGTGCCAGCGCGACAGGGGATGGAAATGAAAAACTGTTTTTT
NA,TRBV27,TRBJ1-2,NA,CASSFSGTHYGYTF,TGTGCCAGCAGTTTCAGTGGTACTCACTATGGCTACACCTTC